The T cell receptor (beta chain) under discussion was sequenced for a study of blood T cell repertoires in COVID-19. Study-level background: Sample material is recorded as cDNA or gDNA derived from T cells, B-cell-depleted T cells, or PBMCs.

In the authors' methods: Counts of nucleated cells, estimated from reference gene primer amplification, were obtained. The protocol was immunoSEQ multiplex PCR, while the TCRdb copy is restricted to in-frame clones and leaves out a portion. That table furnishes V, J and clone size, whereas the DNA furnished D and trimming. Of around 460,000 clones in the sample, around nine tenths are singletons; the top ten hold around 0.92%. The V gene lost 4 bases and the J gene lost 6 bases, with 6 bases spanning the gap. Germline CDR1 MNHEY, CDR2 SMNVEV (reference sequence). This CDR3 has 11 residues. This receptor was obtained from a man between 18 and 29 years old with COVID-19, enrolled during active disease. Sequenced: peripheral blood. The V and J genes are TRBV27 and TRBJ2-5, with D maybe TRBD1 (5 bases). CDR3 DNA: TGTGCCAGCAGTTACAGGAAGACCCAGTACTTC. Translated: CASSYRKTQYF.